A single sample gave rise to the 6 T cell receptor beta chains below, sequenced in a study of T-cell reconstitution after alpha-beta-depleted transplantation in children. Researchers prepared the TCRbeta library using unique molecular identifiers, the study reports. TCRdb itself ran the PCR reads through MiXCR, one entry per CDR3 protein. This sample has 250,000 to 400,000 distinct CDR3 sequences, with approximately 20% found just once. Specimen: PBMCs, mostly from graft donor cells, collected 180 days after TCRalphabeta/CD19-depleted stem cell transplant. These receptors came from a male patient aged 5 to 17 who had a stem cell transplant for acute lymphoblastic leukemia, so the T cells may come from the graft donor.

In this sample, this clonotype turned up many times. The chain has TRBV29-1 and TRBJ2-1; 10 positions match TRBD2. This CDR3 is 14 amino acids long. Germline CDR1 SQVTM, CDR2 ANQGSEA. Trimming took 4 bases from V and 10 from J; bases not matched to a gene: 10. The CDR3 protein is CSVVPSGRAEEQFF. The DNA of the CDR3 is TGCAGCGTTGTCCCCAGCGGGAGGGCAGAGGAGCAGTTCTTC.

The chain employs TRBV5-1 and TRBJ1-1; D not resolved. The CDR3 extends over 14 amino acids. V dropped 3 bases and J dropped 5 bases, with 14 bases sitting between them. The germline gives CDR1 SGHRS, CDR2 YFSETQ. In DNA, the CDR3 is TGCGCCAGCAGCTCTAGGCCGGTAGGGACTGAAGCTTTCTTT. Its translation is CASSSRPVGTEAFF. The full variable domain, rest sourced from reference TRBV5-1 and TRBJ1-1, is KAGVTQTPRYLIKTRGQQVTLSCSPISGHRSVSWYQQTPGQGLQFLFEYFSETQRNKGNFPGRFSGRQFSNSRSEMNVSTLELGDSALYLCASSSRPVGTEAFFGQGTRLTVV.

The chain uses TRBV7-6 and TRBJ2-3; TRBD1 matches 7 bases. V shed 4 bases and J 3 bases; nucleotides not matched to a gene: 13. CDR1 is SGHVS and CDR2 is FNYEAQ in the germline V gene. The CDR3 totals 17 residues. The chain's CDR3 is CASSSSTGHGWTDTQYF. The CDR3 nucleotides are TGTGCCAGCAGCTCTTCGACAGGGCATGGGTGGACAGATACGCAGTATTTT.

The chain carries TRBV5-1 and TRBJ2-1, with a weak D call TRBD2 (6 bases). Per germline, CDR1 SGHRS and CDR2 YFSETQ. V was shortened by 1 base and J by 0 bases, with 14 bases between the two germline ends. The length of the CDR3 is 17 residues. The CDR3, as DNA: TGCGCCAGCAGCTTGCGGAGGGGCTCGATCTCCTACAATGAGCAGTTCTTC. Translating gives CASSLRRGSISYNEQFF.

For the CDR3, the DNA is TGCAGCGTTGGGGACAGGGTCTCTGGAAACACCATATATTTT. Its protein product is CSVGDRVSGNTIYF. V gene TRBV29-1 combines with J gene TRBJ1-3; TRBD1 aligns across 9 bases. CDR1 is SQVTM, CDR2 ANQGSEA, per germline. V shed 4 bases and J 0 bases; nucleotides not matched to a gene: 1. CDR3 size: 14 residues. The full variable domain, rest sourced from reference TRBV29-1 and TRBJ1-3, is SAVISQKPSRDICQRGTSLTIQCQVDSQVTMMFWYRQQPGQSLTLIATANQGSEATYESGFVIDKFPISRPNLTFSTLTVSNMSPEDSSIYLCSVGDRVSGNTIYFGEGSWLTVV.

The chain recombines TRBV4-1 with TRBJ2-2; TRBD1 might be the D (6 bases). The germline gives CDR1 MGHRA, CDR2 YSYEKL. The CDR3 is made up of 14 amino acids. V was cut by 5 bases and J by 7 bases, with 14 bases left in between. The CDR3 DNA is TGCGCCAGCAGCACACAGGGAGACATCGGGGAGCTGTTTTTT. It yields the protein CASSTQGDIGELFF.